The 27 T cell receptor beta chains below all came from one sample that was sequenced in a study of vaccination effects on CD4 cells after COVID-19. TCRdb's table, derived via immunoSEQ multiplex PCR, lists solely in-frame clones and lacks some. The profile shows 75,000 to 100,000 clones, around 74% of them singletons. These receptors are not linked to any known antigen. Antigen-specific CD4+ T cells were expanded with viral peptide pools in the ViraFEST assay before sequencing. Culturing for roughly 9 days preceded CD4+ T cell isolation. Two doses of BNT162b2 or mRNA-1273 vaccine were administered to participants. The sample consisted of CD4+ T cells from PBMCs cultured with HCoV-OC43 spike peptides, taken after COVID-19 vaccination. The sample's subset: HCoV-OC43 spike overlapping peptide pool stimulation. The receptors were sampled from a human donor who received a COVID-19 vaccine.

The chain couples TRBV5-1 to TRBJ2-1; the match to TRBD2 covers 8 bases. The length of the CDR3 is 16 residues. Germline CDR1 SGHRS, CDR2 YFSETQ. The V segment lost 4 bases and the J segment 6 bases; nucleotides outside the gene matches: 12. CDR3 region: CASSPLTSEFVNEQFF. CDR3 bases: TGCGCCAGCAGCCCCCTGACTAGCGAGTTCGTCAATGAGCAGTTCTTC. Looking up the rest from reference TRBV5-1 and TRBJ2-1 gives the full variable domain: KAGVTQTPRYLIKTRGQQVTLSCSPISGHRSVSWYQQTPGQGLQFLFEYFSETQRNKGNFPGRFSGRQFSNSRSEMNVSTLELGDSALYLCASSPLTSEFVNEQFFGPGTRLTVL.

The V gene is TRBV5-1, the J gene TRBJ1-1; 8 nucleotides match TRBD1. Germline CDR1 SGHRS, CDR2 YFSETQ. The ends lost 2 bases at V and 8 bases at J; junction bases unmatched: 8. CDR3 length: 14 residues. CDR3 coding DNA: TGCGCCAGCAGCTTAGGGACAGGTTTAAAAGAAGCTTTCTTT. It translates to CASSLGTGLKEAFF.

The chain combines TRBV6-5 with TRBJ1-1; TRBD1 matches 7 bases. Germline CDR1 is MNHEY and CDR2 is SVGAGI. CDR3 size: 14 residues. The junction had 8 bases not matched to a gene; V was cut back by 7 bases and J by 3 bases. The CDR3 DNA reads as TGTGCCAGCATACAGGGGCTGGTGGACACTGAAGCTTTCTTT. Translated: CASIQGLVDTEAFF.

This clone turned up a few times. The chain joins TRBV9 to TRBJ1-6; possible D gene TRBD1, 5 bases. This CDR3 spans 16 amino acids. V lost 0 bases and J 8 bases, leaving 15 bases between the germline ends. Germline values: CDR1 SGDLS, CDR2 YYNGEE. CDR3 bases: TGTGCCAGCAGCGTAGCTGTGCAGGGTCCGGATTCACCCCTCCACTTT. It is translated as CASSVAVQGPDSPLHF.

The J gene is TRBJ1-4, the V gene TRBV24-1, with no clear D. The germline V gene encodes CDR1 KGHDR and CDR2 SFDVKD. The V and J ends lost 12 bases and 1 base respectively, with 14 bases between them. The CDR3 totals 14 residues. CDR3 nucleotide sequence: TGTGCCCCGAGGAAGAGTAGAACTAATGAAAAACTGTTTTTT. Translated: CAPRKSRTNEKLFF.

This clone was observed a handful of times. This sequence joins TRBV5-1 and TRBJ2-2, with D possibly called TRBD1 or TRBD2 (6 bases each). CDR3 length: 16 amino acids. CDR1 SGHRS and CDR2 YFSETQ come from the germline V gene. Trimming took off 3 bases at V and 3 bases at J, with 15 bases between the two ends. The CDR3 reads CASSYIGGADTGELFF. Written as DNA, the CDR3 is TGCGCCAGCAGCTATATCGGGGGCGCGGACACCGGGGAGCTGTTTTTT.

The CDR3 DNA sequence: TGCGCCAGCAGCCAAGATTGGCGGACCTATAATTCACCCCTCCACTTT. This gives the protein CASSQDWRTYNSPLHF. The rearrangement links TRBV4-1 to TRBJ1-6; D unresolved. Trimming removed 0 bases at V and 2 bases at J, with 8 bases between. The CDR3 covers 16 residues. The V gene's germline CDR1 is MGHRA and CDR2 YSYEKL.

This clone was observed a single time. The chain links TRBV5-1 to TRBJ2-5, with D tentatively TRBD1 (6 bases). The germline V and J ends were trimmed by 2 bases and 0 bases, with 26 bases remaining between them. There are 20 residues in the CDR3. The germline V gene encodes CDR1 SGHRS and CDR2 YFSETQ. The CDR3 spells CASSFRKPGASLTHQETQYF. The CDR3 DNA reads as TGCGCCAGCAGCTTCCGAAAGCCAGGGGCATCACTGACACACCAAGAGACCCAGTACTTC.

The gene calls are TRBV7-2 and TRBJ1-1; TRBD1 is a possible D gene (6 bases). Per germline, CDR1 SGHTA and CDR2 FQGNSA. V was trimmed by 6 bases and J by 4 bases, leaving 12 bases between them. The CDR3 is made up of 13 amino acids. The CDR3 DNA reads as TGTGCCAGCAGTACACAGGGTGGCACTGAAGCTTTCTTT. Its translation: CASSTQGGTEAFF.

This chain uses TRBV6-1 with TRBJ1-4, with 9 bases identical to TRBD1. The V segment lost 0 bases and the J segment 7 bases; nucleotides outside the gene matches: 6. CDR1 and CDR2 (germline): MNHNS, SASEGT. The CDR3 covers 16 residues. For the CDR3, the DNA is TGTGCCAGCAGTGAAGCGTTAACAGGGGGCAGTGAAAAACTGTTTTTT. This gives the protein CASSEALTGGSEKLFF.

The chain's CDR3 is CASRGDVNTGELFF. In DNA form, the CDR3 reads TGTGCCAGCAGGGGGGACGTGAACACCGGGGAGCTGTTTTTT. This chain connects TRBV2 to TRBJ2-2; perhaps D is TRBD1 or TRBD2 (5 bases each). V shed 6 bases and J shed 1 base, with 9 bases lying between them. This CDR3 contains 14 residues. CDR1 SNHLY and CDR2 FYNNEI come from the germline V gene.

The chain recombines TRBV7-2 with TRBJ1-1; possibly TRBD1 for D (6 bases). The V gene lost 8 bases and the J gene lost 3 bases, with 16 bases spanning the gap. Germline-derived CDR1 and CDR2 are SGHTA and FQGNSA. This CDR3 has 14 residues. The chain's CDR3 is CASAQDSWHTEAFF. The CDR3 DNA is TGTGCCAGCGCTCAGGACAGTTGGCACACTGAAGCTTTCTTT.

The chain is built from TRBV20-1 and TRBJ1-2; D call uncertain. The CDR3 spans 11 residues. Germline assignment: CDR1 DFQATT and CDR2 SNEGSKA (reference sequence). Trimming cost V 4 bases and J 6 bases, with 9 bases left between them. The DNA of the CDR3 is TGCAGTGCTACAAAAATGGATGGCTACACCTTC. It is translated as CSATKMDGYTF.

This chain connects TRBV9 to TRBJ2-1, with 10 positions matching TRBD2. With V trimmed by 4 bases and J by 9 bases, 10 bases remained unmatched. Germline values: CDR1 SGDLS, CDR2 YYNGEE. This CDR3 contains 15 residues. CDR3 in amino acids: CASSSAGGPFGEQFF. CDR3 bases: TGTGCCAGCAGCTCAGCGGGGGGGCCGTTTGGTGAGCAGTTCTTC.

This rearrangement joins TRBV3-1 (or the pseudogene TRBV3-2) to TRBJ1-1; possible D gene TRBD1, 6 bases. This CDR3 region has 17 residues. The germline V gene has CDR1 LGHDT and CDR2 YNNKEL (reference sequence). V was clipped by 4 bases and J by 6 bases, with 24 bases between them. For the CDR3, the DNA is TGTGCCAGCAGCCTACTTTCCCAATTACAGGGAGGCGCTGAAGCTTTCTTT. Translating gives CASSLLSQLQGGAEAFF.

V and J are TRBV10-2 and TRBJ1-2, with 9 bases that match TRBD1. V lost 3 bases to trimming and J lost 4 bases; unmatched junction nucleotides: 6. Germline CDR1 and CDR2: WSHSY and SAAADI. This CDR3 has 15 residues. CDR3 loop: CASSDLGTGIYGYTF. The CDR3 DNA is TGCGCCAGCAGTGATCTTGGGACAGGGATCTATGGCTACACCTTC.

The V call is TRBV2, the J call TRBJ1-5, with D perhaps TRBD1 (5 bases). Germline CDR1 reads SNHLY; CDR2 reads FYNNEI. The CDR3 is 14 residues long. V shed 8 bases and J shed 0 bases, with 11 bases lying between them. This CDR3 is CASVGGSSNQPQHF. DNA of the CDR3: TGTGCCAGCGTGGGGGGATCTAGCAATCAGCCCCAGCATTTT.

The genes are TRBV5-1 and TRBJ2-3; D unresolved. Germline CDR1 and CDR2: SGHRS and YFSETQ. The CDR3 has 15 residues. Trimming left V 1 base short and J 1 base short, with 10 bases between. The CDR3 coding sequence is TGCGCCAGCAGCTTGATCCCCCCAGGCACAGATACGCAGTATTTT. Protein product: CASSLIPPGTDTQYF.

The chain recombines TRBV19 with TRBJ2-1, with 11 bases matching TRBD2. Germline lookup yields CDR1 LNHDA and CDR2 SQIVND (reference sequence). J lost 8 bases, V lost 4 bases, and 10 bases had no gene match. This CDR3 region has 16 residues. This CDR3 is CASSNFRVAGGDEQFF. The CDR3 nucleotides read TGTGCCAGTAGTAATTTTCGAGTAGCGGGGGGGGATGAGCAGTTCTTC.

The count of this clone is one. V gene TRBV7-3 combines with J gene TRBJ2-4; the D is unclear. The CDR3 spans 16 residues. V shed 0 bases and J shed 0 bases, with 9 bases lying between them. Germline loops: CDR1 SGHTA, CDR2 FQGTGA. CDR3 coding DNA: TGTGCCAGCAGCTTAACGGTCAGTCTAGCCAAAAACATTCAGTACTTC. Amino acid sequence: CASSLTVSLAKNIQYF. Together with reference TRBV7-3 and TRBJ2-4, the CDR3 gives the full variable domain: GAGVSQTPSNKVTEKGKYVELRCDPISGHTALYWYRQSLGQGPEFLIYFQGTGAADDSGLPNDRFFAVRPEGSVSTLKIQRTERGDSAVYLCASSLTVSLAKNIQYFGAGTRLSVL.

J is TRBJ2-7 and V is TRBV28, with TRBD1 as a possible D gene (5 bases). The germline V gene has CDR1 MDHEN and CDR2 SYDVKM. The CDR3 totals 12 residues. V dropped 4 bases and J dropped 1 base, with 5 bases sitting between them. Here the CDR3 reads CASSSGSYEQYV. The DNA for the CDR3 is TGTGCCAGCAGTTCAGGGTCCTACGAGCAGTACGTC.

V and J are TRBV5-1 and TRBJ2-2; the D gene could be TRBD1 or TRBD2 (7 bases each). The V end was cut by 6 bases, the J end by 0 bases, with 15 bases between. Germline V gene lookup returns CDR1 SGHRS and CDR2 YFSETQ. CDR3 length equals 16 residues. The chain's CDR3 is CASTPGGDPNTGELFF. As DNA, the CDR3 is TGCGCCAGCACCCCAGGGGGGGACCCGAACACCGGGGAGCTGTTTTTT.

Regarding this clone: Other nucleotide sequences from this sample produce the same CDR3. V is TRBV18 and J is TRBJ1-1; D unclear. The CDR3 covers 14 residues. Per the germline V gene, CDR1 is KGHSH and CDR2 is LQKENI. The germline V and J ends were trimmed by 2 bases and 1 base, with 8 bases remaining between them. CDR3 DNA: TGTGCCAGCTCACCATCCCGACAGAACACTGAAGCTTTCTTT. It specifies CASSPSRQNTEAFF. Supplemented by reference TRBV18 and TRBJ1-1, the full variable domain reads NAGVMQNPRHLVRRRGQEARLRCSPMKGHSHVYWYRQLPEEGLKFMVYLQKENIIDESGMPKERFSAEFPKEGPSILRIQQVVRGDSAAYFCASSPSRQNTEAFFGQGTRLTVV.

This chain joins TRBV5-1 and TRBJ2-3; D not resolved. CDR1 is SGHRS, CDR2 YFSETQ, per germline. The CDR3 is 14 amino acids. The V end lost 0 bases, the J end lost 0 bases, and 5 bases lay between the germline ends. In nucleotides, the CDR3 is TGCGCCAGCAGCTTGGGGGTTAGCACAGATACGCAGTATTTT. As protein: CASSLGVSTDTQYF.

The chain employs TRBV7-2 and TRBJ1-4; D is ambiguous. The germline V and J ends were trimmed by 1 base and 4 bases, with 10 bases remaining between them. Germline V CDR1 and CDR2: SGHTA, FQGNSA. The CDR3 contains 15 residues. CDR3 in amino acids: CASSLGPVSNEKLFF. The CDR3 coding sequence is TGTGCCAGCAGCTTAGGGCCAGTGAGTAATGAAAAACTGTTTTTT.

This chain joins TRBV6-5 and TRBJ1-4; TRBD1 matches at 8 bases. The germline gives CDR1 MNHEY, CDR2 SVGAGI. The length of the CDR3 is 12 residues. Unmatched junction bases numbered 4, after V lost 9 bases and J lost 7 bases. The CDR3 loop reads CASGQGGEKLFF. As DNA, the CDR3 is TGTGCCAGTGGACAGGGAGGTGAAAAACTGTTTTTT.

The chain recombines TRBV19 with TRBJ1-2; TRBD1 is a possible D gene (5 bases). Germline V CDR1 and CDR2: LNHDA, SQIVND (reference sequence). The length of the CDR3 is 15 residues. V shed 5 bases and J shed 8 bases, with 21 bases lying between them. In DNA, the CDR3 is TGTGCCAGTAGTCCCAGTCCCGGGACCGGGAGAGGCTACACCTTC. Its protein product is CASSPSPGTGRGYTF.